This entry is about one T cell receptor beta chain. What it binds is unknown. This sample was included in a study of blood T cells in healthy people across ages. Whole-study results and caveats: Diversity of TCR beta per million T cells declined in a roughly linear way with age. Samples with more naive T cells showed higher observed beta diversity. Leaving the PBMCs unsorted stopped any conclusive comparison of naive versus antigen-experienced cells.

Peripheral blood samples of around 9.5 milliliters were drawn from each donor. Then a second PCR, running about 6 to 11 cycles, was carried out with a sample-barcoded 5' primer and a J-beta primer mix. One entry per CDR3 protein, called by TCRdb with MiXCR from the 5' RACE reads. The table lists 1.5 million to 2 million distinct CDR3 sequences, about 32% of them singletons. From germline, CDR1 is MNHNS and CDR2 SASEGT. This CDR3 is 15 amino acids long. V lost 7 bases to trimming and J lost 0 bases, with 15 bases between them. Sequencing was carried out using blood. This receptor was obtained from a woman between 25 and 40 years old in good health. The rearrangement uses TRBV6-1 and TRBJ1-1, with D maybe TRBD1 (5 bases). The CDR3: CASKREVQVNTEAFF. In nucleotides, the CDR3 is TGTGCCAGCAAACGAGAGGTACAGGTGAACACTGAAGCTTTCTTT.